This T cell receptor (beta chain) came from a study of blood T cell repertoires in COVID-19. This clone was observed a single time. Only in-frame clones appear in the TCRdb table, and some are missing; sequencing was by immunoSEQ multiplex PCR. The sample records some 160,000 clones, 75% to 90% being singletons. The origin of this receptor is a woman aged 60 to 75 with active COVID-19. Sequencing was carried out using peripheral blood.

The CDR3 coding sequence is TGTGCCAGCAGTACACAGGGATGGGGCACTGAAGCTTTCTTT. It codes for CASSTQGWGTEAFF. The genes are TRBV6-5 and TRBJ1-1; possible D gene TRBD1, 6 bases. Germline loops: CDR1 MNHEY, CDR2 SVGAGI. The V end lost 5 bases, the J end lost 4 bases, and 14 bases lay between the germline ends. This CDR3 region has 14 residues.